This T cell receptor beta chain was sequenced for a study of PD-1 blockade in classical Hodgkin lymphoma. Study-wide background: On a schedule of every 2 weeks, patients received nivolumab 3 mg/kg intravenously.

Notes on the study in general: Partial responders and progressors had significantly lower baseline TCR diversity. TCR diversity in CD4+, not CD8+, cells rose significantly by C4D1.

Measured with immunoSEQ multiplex PCR; TCRdb has only the in-frame clones, and not every one. The sample yields under 40,000 clones, around 80% seen once. CDR1 is SGHNT and CDR2 is YYREEE in the germline V gene (reference sequence). This CDR3 is 14 amino acids long. With V trimmed by 2 bases and J by 5 bases, 6 bases remained unmatched. All trial patients relapsed after autologous stem cell transplantation. Remarks on this clone: What it binds is unknown.

The receptor's source is a human donor with classical Hodgkin lymphoma. The sample was peripheral blood mononuclear cells (PBMCs), taken before the second cycle of nivolumab. The chain employs TRBV5-4 and TRBJ2-7, with 8 bases fitting TRBD1. Here the CDR3 reads CASSFRDRRDEQYF. CDR3 nucleotides: TGTGCCAGCAGCTTCCGGGACAGGCGCGACGAGCAGTACTTC.